The 26 T cell receptor beta chains listed next were all sequenced from one sample in a study of T cell responses to AZD1222 COVID-19 vaccine. Assay used: immunoSEQ multiplex PCR; TCRdb lists only in-frame clones, some missing. The table has about 110,000 clones, more than 85% seen once. Sample: peripheral blood, taken on day 0 of AZD1222 vaccination. The receptors were gathered from an adult in good health.

The genes are TRBV19 and TRBJ1-1; 10 nucleotides align to TRBD1. V lost 4 bases and J lost 8; bases outside the gene matches: 4. Germline V gene sequence: CDR1 LNHDA, CDR2 SQIVND (reference sequence). The CDR3 covers 13 residues. CDR3 protein: CASSTTGGWEAFF. The CDR3 DNA reads as TGTGCCAGTAGTACGACAGGGGGCTGGGAAGCTTTCTTT. Complete variable domain (other parts from reference TRBV19 and TRBJ1-1): DGGITQSPKYLFRKEGQNVTLSCEQNLNHDAMYWYRQDPGQGLRLIYYSQIVNDFQKGDIAEGYSVSREKKESFPLTVTSAQKNPTAFYLCASSTTGGWEAFFGQGTRLTVV.

The chain couples TRBV4-3 to TRBJ1-2; D is unclear. Germline V CDR1 and CDR2: LGHNA, YSLEER. This CDR3 is built from 17 residues. With 0 bases removed from V and 0 bases from J, the gap between germline ends came to 14 bases. CDR3 sequence reads: CASSQDVRGSPNYGYTF. CDR3 sequence (DNA): TGCGCCAGCAGCCAAGATGTTCGAGGCAGCCCTAACTATGGCTACACCTTC.

The chain is built from TRBV29-1 and TRBJ1-2; TRBD1 aligns across 12 bases. The CDR3 spans 14 residues. In germline, CDR1 is SQVTM, CDR2 ANQGSEA. Losses at the gene ends were 4 bases for V and 4 bases for J; bases not matched to a gene: 4. DNA for the CDR3: TGCAGCGTTGGGGGGGACAGGGGGCTCTATGGCTACACCTTC. It encodes CSVGGDRGLYGYTF.

This sequence joins TRBV20-1 and TRBJ2-3, with D perhaps matching TRBD2 (5 bases). The V end lost 3 bases, the J end lost 1 base, and 11 bases lay between the germline ends. The CDR3 consists of 14 residues. Germline CDR1 is DFQATT and CDR2 is SNEGSKA (reference sequence). CDR3: CSASAEVGTDTQYF. In DNA, the CDR3 is TGCAGTGCTAGTGCGGAGGTCGGCACAGATACGCAGTATTTT.

The chain joins TRBV7-9 to TRBJ1-3; no clear D. Germline CDR1 and CDR2: SEHNR and FQNEAQ (reference sequence). The CDR3 spans 14 residues. V lost 1 base and J lost 10, with 14 bases in between. CDR3 bases: TGTGCCAGCAGCTTAGTTCCCCCGAGCCAAACCATATATTTT. Protein product: CASSLVPPSQTIYF.

Turning to this clone: Other DNA sequences within the sample encode an identical CDR3. This rearrangement joins TRBV3-1 (or the pseudogene TRBV3-2) to TRBJ1-1; D unclear. The CDR3 totals 13 residues. Trimming took off 1 base at V and 0 bases at J, with 3 bases between the two ends. Germline CDR1 LGHDT, CDR2 YNNKEL (reference sequence). The CDR3 nucleotides are TGTGCCAGCAGCCAAGCACTGAACACTGAAGCTTTCTTT. It is translated as CASSQALNTEAFF.

This clone was seen only once. The gene calls are TRBV30 and TRBJ2-2, with 7 bases matching TRBD2. CDR1 GTSNPN and CDR2 SVGIG come from the germline V gene (reference sequence). Trimming at V came to 0 bases and at J to 0 bases, leaving 4 bases not matched to a gene. CDR3 length: 16 amino acids. DNA for the CDR3: TGTGCCTGGAGTGTAGGTGGGGGGGCGAACACCGGGGAGCTGTTTTTT. Encoded protein: CAWSVGGGANTGELFF. The whole variable domain, filled in from reference TRBV30 and TRBJ2-2, reads SQTIHQWPATLVQPVGSPLSLECTVEGTSNPNLYWYRQAAGRGLQLLFYSVGIGQISSEVPQNLSASRPQDRQFILSSKKLLLSDSGFYLCAWSVGGGANTGELFFGEGSRLTVL.

V usage is TRBV7-2 and J usage is TRBJ1-1; unclear D gene. Trimming stripped 2 bases from V and 0 bases from J, with 7 bases between. The germline V gene has CDR1 SGHTA and CDR2 FQGNSA. The CDR3 loop spans 14 amino acids. CDR3 protein: CASSLWQMNTEAFF. CDR3 nucleotides: TGTGCCAGCAGCTTATGGCAGATGAACACTGAAGCTTTCTTT.

This chain links TRBV7-2 with TRBJ1-2; D possibly corresponds to TRBD1 (5 bases). Between the trimmed V and J ends, which lost 5 bases and 5 bases, there was a span of 21 bases. CDR1 and CDR2 (germline): SGHTA, FQGNSA. This CDR3 contains 16 residues. CDR3 amino acids: CASSPNGQLPGYGYTF. For the CDR3, the DNA is TGTGCCAGCAGCCCCAACGGACAACTGCCTGGGTATGGCTACACCTTC.

This clone appeared a few times. The rearrangement uses TRBV5-1 and TRBJ2-1, with 8 bases that match TRBD2. This CDR3 has 15 residues. The germline CDR1 and CDR2 sequences are SGHRS and YFSETQ. The ends lost 2 bases at V and 0 bases at J; junction bases unmatched: 1. The CDR3: CASSFAGGSYNEQFF. The CDR3 region has the DNA TGCGCCAGCAGCTTCGCGGGGGGCTCCTACAATGAGCAGTTCTTC.

Written as DNA, the CDR3 is TGCGCCAGCAGCTTGGACCCAGGCGCGAACACCGGGGAGCTGTTTTTT. Translated, it gives CASSLDPGANTGELFF. This rearrangement joins TRBV5-1 to TRBJ2-2; no firm D call. The CDR3 totals 16 residues. V gave up 0 bases and J gave up 0 bases, with 9 bases separating them. Germline CDR1 SGHRS, CDR2 YFSETQ.

The chain carries TRBV7-2 and TRBJ2-7, with 9 bases identical to TRBD2. The length of the CDR3 is 15 residues. J gave up 3 bases and V 0 bases, and 3 bases lay outside the gene matches. The V gene's germline CDR1 is SGHTA and CDR2 FQGNSA. The CDR3 DNA is TGTGCCAGCAGCTTAGCCCTAGCGGGGCTCTACGAGCAGTACTTC. Its translation is CASSLALAGLYEQYF.

This chain's CDR3 is CASSATGTSGRASGELFF. CDR3 in DNA: TGTGCCAGCAGCGCGACCGGGACTAGCGGGAGAGCTAGCGGGGAGCTGTTTTTT. This rearrangement joins TRBV9 to TRBJ2-2; TRBD2 matches 14 bases. CDR3 length equals 18 residues. CDR1 is SGDLS, CDR2 YYNGEE, per germline. Unmatched junction bases numbered 11, after V lost 3 bases and J lost 7 bases.

CDR3 sequence: CASSLSSYNEQFF. CDR3 DNA: TGTGCCAGCAGTCTTTCCTCCTACAATGAGCAGTTCTTC. V and J are TRBV6-2 or TRBV6-3 and TRBJ2-1; no clear D. V dropped 5 bases and J dropped 0 bases, with 5 bases sitting between them. The CDR3 has 13 amino acids. Germline V gene sequence: CDR1 MNHEY, CDR2 SVGEGT.

The J gene is TRBJ2-5, the V gene TRBV7-3; tentatively, D is TRBD1 (6 bases). The V end was cut by 2 bases, the J end by 2 bases, with 12 bases between. There are 15 residues in the CDR3. Germline CDR1 SGHTA, CDR2 FQGTGA. CDR3 sequence (DNA): TGTGCCAGCAGCTTACTCCCCGGACAGCAAGAGACCCAGTACTTC. Encoded protein: CASSLLPGQQETQYF.

The count of this clone is one. The rearrangement links TRBV5-5 to TRBJ2-7; no firm D call. The V end lost 2 bases, the J end lost 3 bases, and 9 bases lay between the germline ends. The length of the CDR3 is 13 residues. Germline V CDR1 and CDR2: SGHKS, YYEKEE (reference sequence). As DNA, the CDR3 is TGTGCCAGCAGCTTATCCCTGATCTACGAGCAGTACTTC. Residues: CASSLSLIYEQYF.

The rearrangement uses TRBV3-1 (or the pseudogene TRBV3-2) and TRBJ2-3; D is ambiguous. V lost 0 bases to trimming and J lost 5 bases, with 3 bases between them. CDR3 length: 12 amino acids. CDR1 and CDR2 from the germline V gene are LGHDT and YNNKEL (reference sequence). The CDR3 protein is CASSQDLDTQYF. CDR3 nucleotides: TGTGCCAGCAGCCAAGATCTAGATACGCAGTATTTT.

This chain connects TRBV2 to TRBJ1-5; D might be TRBD1 (6 bases). CDR3 length equals 15 residues. Germline CDR1 and CDR2: SNHLY and FYNNEI. The germline V and J ends were trimmed by 6 bases and 6 bases, with 18 bases remaining between them. CDR3 residues: CASSLARGAGQPQHF. The CDR3 DNA is TGTGCCAGCAGCCTCGCCCGGGGGGCAGGTCAGCCCCAGCATTTT. Full variable domain (missing parts from reference TRBV2 and TRBJ1-5): EPEVTQTPSHQVTQMGQEVILRCVPISNHLYFYWYRQILGQKVEFLVSFYNNEISEKSEIFDDQFSVERPDGSNFTLKIRSTKLEDSAMYFCASSLARGAGQPQHFGDGTRLSIL.

This chain links TRBV6-1 with TRBJ2-1; D gene ambiguous. V lost 2 bases, J lost 8 bases, and 16 bases lay in between. The germline V gene has CDR1 MNHNS and CDR2 SASEGT. The CDR3 runs 15 residues. DNA for the CDR3: TGTGCCAGCAGTGAAAAAGGGCAGGTGATCGATGAGCAGTTCTTC. Its protein is CASSEKGQVIDEQFF.

The chain uses TRBV2 and TRBJ2-7, with TRBD1 identical over 10 bases. Germline values: CDR1 SNHLY, CDR2 FYNNEI. This CDR3 is 13 amino acids long. Germline trimming cut 8 bases from V and 6 bases from J; bases unmatched to any gene: 7. CDR3 bases: TGTGCCAGCCGTAGACAGGGGGCTGGCGAGCAGTACTTC. Translation gives CASRRQGAGEQYF.

The CDR3 is CASSEAGGAGNQPQHF. The DNA for the CDR3 is TGTGCCAGCAGCGAAGCAGGGGGCGCAGGAAATCAGCCCCAGCATTTT. The genes are TRBV5-6 and TRBJ1-5; 8 bases match TRBD1. The germline gives CDR1 SGHDT, CDR2 YYEEEE. V lost 4 bases, J lost 4 bases, and 10 bases stayed unmatched. The CDR3 extends over 16 amino acids.

The chain combines TRBV11-3 with TRBJ2-7; no clear D. The CDR3 extends over 12 amino acids. The germline gives CDR1 SGHNT, CDR2 YENEEA. Trimming cost V 5 bases and J 1 base, with 6 bases left between them. The CDR3 coding sequence is TGTGCCAGCAGCAAATCTTCCTACGAGCAGTACTTC. This translates into CASSKSSYEQYF.

This chain links TRBV6-1 with TRBJ2-1, with D unresolved. V lost 4 bases and J 0 bases, leaving 13 bases between the germline ends. This CDR3 contains 16 residues. Per germline, CDR1 MNHNS and CDR2 SASEGT. CDR3 region: CASSGRTESSYNEQFF. The CDR3 DNA is TGTGCCAGCAGTGGGCGGACCGAGAGCTCCTACAATGAGCAGTTCTTC.

This rearrangement joins TRBV7-2 to TRBJ2-1, with D possibly being TRBD2 (7 bases). CDR1 is SGHTA, CDR2 FQGNSA, per germline. Trimming removed 5 bases at V and 3 bases at J, with 17 bases between. This CDR3 has 16 residues. The CDR3 nucleotides read TGTGCCAGCAGCCCGGCTACGGGGGGCCTCTACAATGAGCAGTTCTTC. Encoded protein: CASSPATGGLYNEQFF.

This clone was detected a few times. V is TRBV7-2 and J is TRBJ2-5; TRBD2 aligns across 7 bases. The CDR3 is 14 residues long. In germline, CDR1 is SGHTA, CDR2 FQGNSA. The trim removed 0 bases at V and 5 bases at J, leaving 3 bases unmatched. The CDR3 DNA is TGTGCCAGCAGCTTAGCGATGGGGGGGGAGACCCAGTACTTC. Its protein is CASSLAMGGETQYF.

This sequence joins TRBV29-1 and TRBJ2-1; 10 positions match TRBD2. Trimming removed 3 bases from V and 10 bases from J; junction bases left unmatched: 15. The CDR3 extends over 16 amino acids. Germline V gives CDR1 SQVTM, CDR2 ANQGSEA. CDR3 coding DNA: TGCAGCGTTGATAAAACGCCGGGACTAGCGAGAGGAGAGCAGTTCTTC. This sequence encodes CSVDKTPGLARGEQFF.